The source of this T cell receptor (beta chain) is a study of shared clonotypes between healthy human individuals. Positively selected for CCR7, the CD45RO-negative cells used as naive CD8 cells excluded terminally differentiated effector memory CD45RA+ cells. The germline CDR1 and CDR2 sequences are SGHRS and YFSETQ. Losses at the gene ends were 3 bases for V and 4 bases for J; bases not matched to a gene: 12. CDR3 length: 17 residues. The assay was run at deep level. Method: immunoSEQ multiplex PCR; TCRdb's copy keeps in-frame clones and lacks some. The table has millions of clones, roughly 94% seen once. Of note for this clone: Its target is not known.

The study, taken as a whole, reports: Few donors restricted represented genetic and exposure-history diversity. Among the subsets, naive ones generally showed larger estimated richness than memory ones.

Sequencing was done on a sample of naive CD8+ T cells sorted from blood. The V gene is TRBV5-1, the J gene TRBJ2-7; 11 bases align to TRBD1. The sequence came from a man between 18 and 35 years old in good health. The CDR3 coding sequence is TGCGCCAGCAGCTCCGAAACACGGGACAGGGGGTTATACGAGCAGTACTTC. Translated, it gives CASSSETRDRGLYEQYF. The full variable domain, rest sourced from reference TRBV5-1 and TRBJ2-7, is KAGVTQTPRYLIKTRGQQVTLSCSPISGHRSVSWYQQTPGQGLQFLFEYFSETQRNKGNFPGRFSGRQFSNSRSEMNVSTLELGDSALYLCASSSETRDRGLYEQYFGPGTRLTVT.